Below are 25 T cell receptor beta chains sequenced from a single sample in a study. One entry per CDR3 protein results from TCRdb running MiXCR on the 5' RACE reads. The table records over 5,000 distinct CDR3 sequences, 52% of them present only once. The sample consisted of memory CD4+ T cells sorted from blood. Documented subset: memory CD4+ T cells, CD4+CD45RO+CD25-. The receptors shown here come from a female donor with breast cancer.

This clonotype was found a few times. V and J are TRBV7-2 and TRBJ1-2, with a tentative D call TRBD1 (5 bases). Per germline, CDR1 SGHTA and CDR2 FQGNSA. Trimming took 5 bases from V and 8 from J, leaving 15 bases between them. CDR3 length: 13 amino acids. The CDR3 nucleotides are TGTGCCAGCAGCCCCCTGGGGGGGGACGGCTACACCTTC. This gives the protein CASSPLGGDGYTF.

In DNA form, the CDR3 reads TGTGCCAGCAGCCCCGTGGACAGGGCTCAGCCCCAGCATTTT. Translating it yields CASSPVDRAQPQHF. The chain carries TRBV6-6 and TRBJ1-5; 8 bases are shared with TRBD1. CDR1 is MNHNY, CDR2 SVGAGI, per germline (reference sequence). This CDR3 is built from 14 residues. V dropped 6 bases and J dropped 6; count of bases not matched to a gene: 7.

This clonotype was picked up one time. The chain has TRBV5-1 and TRBJ2-2; D not resolved. Germline CDR1 SGHRS, CDR2 YFSETQ. This CDR3 has 13 amino acids. V lost 0 bases, J lost 4 bases, and 4 bases lay in between. The chain's CDR3 is CASSLDPTGELFF. The CDR3 DNA reads as TGCGCCAGCAGCTTGGATCCCACCGGGGAGCTGTTTTTT. Variable domain in full (rest from reference TRBV5-1 and TRBJ2-2): KAGVTQTPRYLIKTRGQQVTLSCSPISGHRSVSWYQQTPGQGLQFLFEYFSETQRNKGNFPGRFSGRQFSNSRSEMNVSTLELGDSALYLCASSLDPTGELFFGEGSRLTVL.

V is TRBV5-5 and J is TRBJ1-3; D remains unclear. V was trimmed by 7 bases and J by 1 base, leaving 15 bases between them. This CDR3 region has 15 residues. Germline V gene data show CDR1 as SGHKS and CDR2 as YYEKEE (reference sequence). CDR3 nucleotide sequence: TGTGCCAGCCGACACGACATGACTTCTGGAAACACCATATATTTT. Its protein is CASRHDMTSGNTIYF.

This sequence joins TRBV4-2 and TRBJ1-4; 11 positions match TRBD1. The V segment lost 4 bases and the J segment 1 base; nucleotides outside the gene matches: 5. Germline V gene sequence: CDR1 LGHNA, CDR2 YNFKEQ. This CDR3 region has 17 residues. CDR3 protein: CASSPGQGAETNEKLFF. The CDR3 DNA sequence: TGTGCCAGCAGCCCCGGACAGGGGGCGGAAACTAATGAAAAACTGTTTTTT.

This chain joins TRBV12-3 or TRBV12-4 and TRBJ2-7; D not certain. The CDR3 covers 13 residues. The V end lost 5 bases, the J end lost 3 bases, and 11 bases lay between the germline ends. This CDR3 is CASSNKGNYEQYF. CDR3 DNA sequence: TGTGCCAGCAGTAATAAGGGAAACTACGAGCAGTACTTC.

This clonotype was picked up a small number of times. The J gene is TRBJ2-2, the V gene TRBV20-1, with TRBD1 matching over 10 bases. V was clipped by 5 bases and J by 4 bases; unmatched bases: 7. This CDR3 has 15 residues. The germline V gene has CDR1 DFQATT and CDR2 SNEGSKA (reference sequence). CDR3 sequence: CSAATGTGVTGELFF. The CDR3 DNA reads TGCAGTGCTGCAACCGGGACAGGGGTCACCGGGGAGCTGTTTTTT.

The rearrangement uses TRBV5-1 and TRBJ2-7; D possibly corresponds to TRBD1 (6 bases). The CDR3 extends over 14 amino acids. CDR1 SGHRS and CDR2 YFSETQ come from the germline V gene. V gave up 1 base and J gave up 1 base, with 9 bases separating them. CDR3 amino acids: CASSLTGQSYEQYF. The CDR3 bases are TGCGCCAGCAGCTTGACTGGACAGTCCTACGAGCAGTACTTC.

Notes on this clonotype: At one of its ends the junction is not consistent with the germline gene, which may arise from a read error. This chain connects TRBV12-3 or TRBV12-4 to TRBJ2-1; D remains ambiguous. The CDR3 has 11 amino acids. The chain's CDR3 is CASSRSNELFF. CDR3 sequence (DNA): TGTGCCAGCAGCCGATCCAATGAGCTGTTCTTC.

The rearrangement uses TRBV7-3 and TRBJ2-5; possible D gene TRBD1, 6 bases. The CDR3 extends over 15 amino acids. The germline V gene has CDR1 SGHTA and CDR2 FQGTGA. The V end was cut by 1 base, the J end by 7 bases, with 16 bases between. CDR3 nucleotide sequence: TGTGCCAGCAGCTTAATGGGGACAAGGGAAGCGACCCAGTACTTC. Its protein product is CASSLMGTREATQYF. Using reference TRBV7-3 and TRBJ2-5 for the parts outside the CDR3, the full variable domain is GAGVSQTPSNKVTEKGKYVELRCDPISGHTALYWYRQSLGQGPEFLIYFQGTGAADDSGLPNDRFFAVRPEGSVSTLKIQRTERGDSAVYLCASSLMGTREATQYFGPGTRLLVL.

The chain carries TRBV4-2 and TRBJ2-3, with D possibly matching TRBD2 (6 bases). Trimming took 1 base from V and 0 from J, leaving 20 bases between them. Germline V gene lookup returns CDR1 LGHNA and CDR2 YNFKEQ. The CDR3 extends over 19 amino acids. The DNA of the CDR3 is TGTGCCAGCAGCCAAGTTCCGTTTAGTCCGGGGAGGAGCACAGATACGCAGTATTTT. Protein sequence: CASSQVPFSPGRSTDTQYF.

This clonotype came up a few times. This chain joins TRBV5-5 and TRBJ2-7, with TRBD2 identical over 7 bases. Germline V lookup: CDR1 SGHKS, CDR2 YYEKEE (reference sequence). V shed 2 bases, J shed 6 bases, and the junction held 5 bases outside the gene matches. The CDR3 runs to 13 residues. For the CDR3, the DNA is TGTGCCAGCAGCTTTAACCCGGGGGGCGAGCAGTACTTC. This encodes CASSFNPGGEQYF.

The chain combines TRBV20-1 with TRBJ1-1; unclear D gene. The CDR3 sequence is 11 residues long. Trimming shortened V by 7 bases and J by 1 base, and 7 bases separated the two germline ends. In germline, CDR1 is DFQATT, CDR2 SNEGSKA (reference sequence). In nucleotides, the CDR3 is TGCAGTGGCCTACGGAACACTGAAGCTTTCTTT. This translates into CSGLRNTEAFF.

V is TRBV6-5 and J is TRBJ1-6; D gene unclear. V lost 7 bases and J lost 5, with 9 bases in between. CDR1 and CDR2 (germline): MNHEY, SVGAGI. The CDR3 consists of 13 residues. CDR3 sequence (DNA): TGTGCCAGCACCGACGGGCATAATTCACCCCTCCACTTT. It specifies CASTDGHNSPLHF.

V and J are TRBV4-1 and TRBJ2-3, with TRBD2 matching over 8 bases. The CDR3 covers 17 residues. Trimming took 1 base from V and 5 from J; bases not matched to a gene: 11. Germline V lookup: CDR1 MGHRA, CDR2 YSYEKL. The CDR3 bases are TGCGCCAGCAGCCAAGTTTTAGCGGGACTCGGGGGAGATACGCAGTATTTT. It translates to CASSQVLAGLGGDTQYF.

This clonotype came up once. The CDR3, as DNA: TGCAGTGCTAGAAGTAGCGGGTCTCTAGAGACCCAGTACTTC. Translation: CSARSSGSLETQYF. The rearrangement joins TRBV20-1 to TRBJ2-5, with 7 bases identical to TRBD2. CDR1 is DFQATT and CDR2 is SNEGSKA in the germline V gene (reference sequence). CDR3 length: 14 amino acids. Trimming removed 2 bases from V and 4 bases from J; junction bases left unmatched: 7.

This clonotype was seen a handful of times. The chain combines TRBV20-1 with TRBJ1-1; a weak D match, TRBD1 (5 bases). The ends were cut back, 5 bases at V and 3 bases at J, with 19 bases in the middle. CDR3 length equals 15 residues. CDR1 is DFQATT and CDR2 is SNEGSKA in the germline V gene (reference sequence). CDR3 DNA: TGCAGTGCTGAGGGACGGTTGAAAGGGGACACTGAAGCTTTCTTT. Residues: CSAEGRLKGDTEAFF.

Note on this clonotype: The CDR3 carries no conserved terminal phenylalanine or tryptophan, so it likely arises from a read error. The rearrangement joins TRBV7-6 to TRBJ2-7; TRBD1 matches at 7 bases. The ends lost 5 bases at V and 6 bases at J; junction bases unmatched: 4. The CDR3 has 12 amino acids. Germline V lookup: CDR1 SGHVS, CDR2 FNYEAQ. The CDR3 is CASSQTGREQYL. As DNA, the CDR3 is TGTGCCAGCAGCCAGACAGGGCGCGAGCAGTACCTC.

The chain combines TRBV20-1 with TRBJ2-1; 10 nucleotides line up with TRBD2. Germline CDR1 is DFQATT and CDR2 is SNEGSKA (reference sequence). Trimming took 4 bases from V and 5 from J; bases not matched to a gene: 8. The CDR3 is 15 residues long. Here the CDR3 reads CSATDLAGAHNEQFF. In nucleotides, the CDR3 is TGCAGTGCTACAGACCTAGCGGGGGCTCACAATGAGCAGTTCTTC.

This chain uses TRBV12-3 or TRBV12-4 with TRBJ2-7; D unclear. V gave up 3 bases and J gave up 0 bases, with 15 bases separating them. The CDR3 sequence is 16 residues long. CDR3 coding DNA: TGTGCCAGCAGTTTTCTCGGTTATCAAAGCTCCTACGAGCAGTACTTC. Residues: CASSFLGYQSSYEQYF.

The CDR3 nucleotides read TGCAGTGCTAGCAAGTGGGGGGTAGGGGAGACCCAGTACTTC. Translating it yields CSASKWGVGETQYF. The V and J genes are TRBV20-1 and TRBJ2-5, with D possibly being TRBD2 (6 bases). V lost 3 bases, J lost 5 bases, and 16 bases lay in between. This CDR3 spans 14 amino acids. From germline, CDR1 is DFQATT and CDR2 SNEGSKA (reference sequence).

On this clonotype itself: A read error may account for a junction end that differs from germline. V and J are TRBV20-1 and TRBJ1-5; 9 nucleotides match TRBD1. In germline, CDR1 is DFQATT, CDR2 SNEGSKA (reference sequence). CDR3 length equals 14 residues. Here the CDR3 DNA reads TGCAGTGCTAGAAGGACAGGGGTGAGTCAGCCCCAACATTTT. It specifies CSARRTGVSQPQHF.

This chain links TRBV6-1 with TRBJ1-5, with TRBD1 matching 8 bases. CDR3 length: 16 amino acids. Per germline, CDR1 MNHNS and CDR2 SASEGT. Trimming removed 7 bases from V and 4 bases from J; junction bases left unmatched: 12. The CDR3 coding sequence is TGTGCCAGCATATCCATGACAGGGGCCCTTAATCAGCCCCAGCATTTT. This translates into CASISMTGALNQPQHF.

This clonotype has just a few counts. The gene calls are TRBV6-6 and TRBJ1-5; the D gene is possibly TRBD1 (5 bases). Germline V lookup: CDR1 MNHNY, CDR2 SVGAGI (reference sequence). Between the trimmed V and J ends, which lost 8 bases and 7 bases, there was a span of 18 bases. The CDR3 consists of 14 residues. The CDR3 reads CASVPRAGQQPQHF. The CDR3 DNA reads as TGTGCCAGCGTTCCGCGGGCAGGGCAACAGCCCCAGCATTTT.

On this clonotype itself: This may stem from a read error, because a much larger clone lies one nucleotide away. The chain links TRBV7-6 to TRBJ2-5; 7 bases are a match to TRBD2. Germline V gives CDR1 SGHVS, CDR2 FNYEAQ. The trim removed 1 base at V and 0 bases at J, leaving 2 bases unmatched. The CDR3 is made up of 15 amino acids. Written as DNA, the CDR3 is TGTGCCAGCAGCTTAGGAACTAGCGACCAAGAGACCCAGTACTTC. It specifies CASSLGTSDQETQYF.